This T cell receptor beta chain was identified in a study of blood T cell repertoires in COVID-19. Overall study: Samples taken during acute and convalescent COVID-19 were collected in the United States, Italy and Spain. PBMCs, B-cell-depleted T cells, or T cells provided the cDNA or gDNA that made up the material.

Trimming removed 0 bases from V and 8 bases from J, with 9 bases in between. This CDR3 comprises 14 residues. The germline gives CDR1 SGHNT, CDR2 YYREEE (reference sequence). Original methodology: Amplification with reference gene primers provided the estimates of nucleated cell counts. The repertoire was sequenced with immunoSEQ multiplex PCR; TCRdb's copy has only in-frame clones and lacks some. Clone size and the V and J calls come from that table; the DNA yielded D and trimming. This table has approximately 270,000 clones, roughly four fifths appearing once. The sample comprised peripheral blood. The chain carries TRBV5-4 and TRBJ1-6; D remains ambiguous. The TCR originated in a person aged 70 to 79 with COVID-19, enrolled during active disease. CDR3: CASSLGHGDSPLHF. DNA for the CDR3: TGTGCCAGCAGCTTGGGACACGGGGATTCACCCCTCCACTTT.